This passage covers 14 T cell receptor beta chains from one sample sequenced in a study of identical twins. TCRdb used MiXCR to reprocess the 5' RACE reads, holding one entry per CDR3 protein. The table has hundreds of thousands of distinct CDR3 sequences, roughly 18% seen once; the top ten hold 10% to 15%. Separately, the same data were catalogued under a study of T cells expressing NK-cell markers.

Sequencing used PBMCs. These TCRs come from a woman in her late teens or twenties in good health.

This chain uses TRBV6-1 with TRBJ1-2, with TRBD1 matching 8 bases. The J segment lost 5 bases and the V segment lost 6 bases, leaving 5 bases of the junction unmatched. This CDR3 is 13 amino acids long. CDR1 and CDR2 (germline): MNHNS, SASEGT. The CDR3 region has the DNA TGTGCCAGCAGGGCAGGGGGCGCATATGGCTACACCTTC. Protein product: CASRAGGAYGYTF.

This sequence joins TRBV12-3 or TRBV12-4 and TRBJ1-2; D uncertain. Trimming took off 2 bases at V and 6 bases at J, with 7 bases between the two ends. The CDR3 totals 12 residues. The CDR3 nucleotides read TGTGCCAGCAGTTTACGGGAGAATGGCTACACCTTC. Its translation is CASSLRENGYTF.

The chain couples TRBV19 to TRBJ1-6; D is uncertain. The CDR3 is made up of 13 amino acids. V gave up 3 bases and J gave up 8 bases, with 8 bases separating them. Germline V gene lookup returns CDR1 LNHDA and CDR2 SQIVND (reference sequence). CDR3 residues: CASSINGDSPLHF. DNA for the CDR3: TGTGCCAGTAGTATCAACGGGGATTCACCCCTCCACTTT.

In this sample, this clonotype turned up a few times. This chain connects TRBV6-5 to TRBJ2-1; 7 bases map to TRBD2. J lost 7 bases, V lost 4 bases, and 7 bases had no gene match. This CDR3 is 14 amino acids long. The germline V gene encodes CDR1 MNHEY and CDR2 SVGAGI. CDR3 in amino acids: CASSFVAGENEQFF. As DNA, the CDR3 is TGTGCCAGCAGTTTTGTGGCGGGAGAGAATGAGCAGTTCTTC.

This sequence joins TRBV7-3 and TRBJ2-1; D remains ambiguous. V gave up 0 bases and J gave up 0 bases, with 6 bases separating them. The CDR3 sequence is 15 residues long. The germline gives CDR1 SGHTA, CDR2 FQGTGA. The CDR3 region has the DNA TGTGCCAGCAGCTTAACGGGCGACTCCTACAATGAGCAGTTCTTC. Its protein is CASSLTGDSYNEQFF.

This clonotype was detected only a few times. The V gene is TRBV5-1, the J gene TRBJ2-5; D gene unclear. The germline gives CDR1 SGHRS, CDR2 YFSETQ. This CDR3 is built from 14 residues. The V gene lost 1 base and the J gene lost 2 bases, with 9 bases spanning the gap. This CDR3 is CASSLYTKQETQYF. The CDR3 DNA is TGCGCCAGCAGCTTGTATACCAAGCAAGAGACCCAGTACTTC. Filled out from reference TRBV5-1 and TRBJ2-5, the complete variable domain reads KAGVTQTPRYLIKTRGQQVTLSCSPISGHRSVSWYQQTPGQGLQFLFEYFSETQRNKGNFPGRFSGRQFSNSRSEMNVSTLELGDSALYLCASSLYTKQETQYFGPGTRLLVL.

In its sample, this clonotype was seen a few times. This chain links TRBV6-5 with TRBJ2-1; possibly TRBD2 for D (6 bases). V was cut by 2 bases and J by 6 bases, with 11 bases left in between. The germline gives CDR1 MNHEY, CDR2 SVGAGI. The CDR3 spans 14 residues. CDR3 sequence (DNA): TGTGCCAGCAGTTACGTTAGCGGCATCAATGAGCAGTTCTTC. This sequence encodes CASSYVSGINEQFF.

The rearrangement links TRBV12-3 or TRBV12-4 to TRBJ1-1, with 8 bases lining up with TRBD1. V shed 7 bases and J 5 bases; nucleotides not matched to a gene: 9. The CDR3 is 14 amino acids. As DNA, the CDR3 is TGTGCCAGCATTCCACAGGGGGTCGGGACTGAAGCTTTCTTT. Translating gives CASIPQGVGTEAFF.

The V call is TRBV5-1, the J call TRBJ2-3; TRBD1 matches 10 bases. J gave up 5 bases and V 4 bases, and 7 bases lay outside the gene matches. CDR1 and CDR2 (germline): SGHRS, YFSETQ. This CDR3 comprises 15 residues. CDR3 sequence: CASSTSTGGLDTQYF. The CDR3 DNA follows: TGCGCCAGCAGCACCTCGACAGGGGGCCTAGATACGCAGTATTTT.

In this sample, this clonotype turned up a few times. V is TRBV15 and J is TRBJ1-1; D ambiguous. CDR3 length: 16 amino acids. Germline loops: CDR1 LNHNV, CDR2 YYDKDF (reference sequence). V lost 0 bases and J 5 bases, leaving 16 bases between the germline ends. The CDR3: CATSRDPNGIGTEAFF. In DNA form, the CDR3 reads TGTGCCACCAGCAGAGACCCCAATGGGATTGGTACTGAAGCTTTCTTT.

The V call is TRBV12-3 or TRBV12-4, the J call TRBJ2-7, with 7 bases identical to TRBD2. V shed 6 bases and J 3 bases; nucleotides not matched to a gene: 5. The CDR3 sequence is 13 residues long. In DNA form, the CDR3 reads TGTGCCAGCAGAGTAAGCGGGGACTACGAGCAGTACTTC. Its translation: CASRVSGDYEQYF.

This clonotype turned up a few times. The chain recombines TRBV7-2 with TRBJ2-5; 13 positions agree with TRBD2. Germline-derived CDR1 and CDR2 are SGHTA and FQGNSA. The CDR3 loop spans 16 amino acids. Trimming took 5 bases from V and 2 from J; bases not matched to a gene: 5. The CDR3 reads CASSPRLAGGQETQYF. CDR3 in DNA: TGTGCCAGCAGCCCTCGACTAGCGGGGGGACAAGAGACCCAGTACTTC.

This clonotype was observed a few times. The chain joins TRBV7-2 to TRBJ2-7, with 10 bases matching TRBD2. This CDR3 has 15 residues. J was trimmed by 1 base and V by 0 bases; bases with no gene match: 0. In germline, CDR1 is SGHTA, CDR2 FQGNSA. The CDR3 loop is CASSLASGRSYEQYF. DNA of the CDR3: TGTGCCAGCAGCTTAGCTAGCGGGAGGTCCTACGAGCAGTACTTC.

V and J are TRBV20-1 and TRBJ1-1, with 7 positions matching TRBD1. The CDR3 runs to 13 residues. V shed 6 bases, J shed 1 base, and the junction held 5 bases outside the gene matches. In germline, CDR1 is DFQATT, CDR2 SNEGSKA (reference sequence). In DNA, the CDR3 is TGCAGTGCGGTAGGGGGCGGGAACACTGAAGCTTTCTTT. Protein: CSAVGGGNTEAFF.